These T cell receptor beta chains were read from a single sample in a study of blood T cell repertoires in COVID-19. Only in-frame clones appear in the TCRdb table, and some are missing; sequencing was by immunoSEQ multiplex PCR. The sample has about 310,000 clones; 85% are singletons. The sample taken for sequencing was PBMCs or T cells enriched from blood (not recorded which). These receptor sequences come from a woman in her 30s who had been exposed to COVID-19. Each CDR3 is given with its conserved first and last residue. Fields, in order: clone size, J gene, V gene, D gene, CDR3 DNA, CDR3 protein. A D gene is named only where the DNA matches it firmly. Some rows have no size entry. The others give once, few or many, or a class for an expanded clone.

- | TRBJ2-1 | TRBV7-9 | - | TGTGCCAGCAGCTTAGAGTCGGGTGTTAGGTACAATGAGCAGTTCTTC | CASSLESGVRYNEQFF
- | TRBJ2-7 | TRBV27 | - | TGTGCCAGCAGTTTCCAGAGCGGGTACGAGCAGTACTTC | CASSFQSGYEQYF
- | TRBJ2-5 | TRBV28 | - | TGTGCCAGCAGCCGGGCAGTCGGTGTGAGGGTCCAAGAGACCCAGTACTTC | CASSRAVGVRVQETQYF
- | TRBJ1-4 | TRBV9 | TRBD1 | TGTGCCAGCAGCACCTCCCAGGGGGACGTTGAAAAACTGTTTTTT | CASSTSQGDVEKLFF
once | TRBJ1-2 | TRBV28 | TRBD1 | TGTGCCAGCGGCTCAGGGGGAGCTAACTATGGCTACACCTTC | CASGSGGANYGYTF
- | TRBJ1-2 | TRBV7-3 | TRBD1 | TGTGCCAGCAGCTTATCGACCAAAGGACAGGACTATGGCTACACCTTC | CASSLSTKGQDYGYTF
- | TRBJ1-4 | TRBV29-1 | - | TGCAGCGCTGACAGTGTTAATGAAAAACTGTTTTTT | CSADSVNEKLFF
- | TRBJ2-7 | TRBV6-6 | - | TGTGCCAGCGGAATCGGGGGTCCGAGTAACGAGCAGTACTTC | CASGIGGPSNEQYF
- | TRBJ1-2 | TRBV7-2 | - | TGTGCCAGCAGCCCGCAGGGGTTGTTTGACTACACCTTC | CASSPQGLFDYTF
- | TRBJ2-3 | TRBV9 | - | TGTGCCAGCAGCGTAGTAGGCACAGATACGCAGTATTTT | CASSVVGTDTQYF
- | TRBJ1-5 | TRBV24-1 | TRBD1 | TGTGCCACCAGTGCCCGCGGACAGGGGGATCAGCCCCAGCATTTT | CATSARGQGDQPQHF
- | TRBJ1-4 | TRBV6-5 | - | TGTGCCAGCAGTTCGCGGTCTACCACCCAAAAACTGTTTTTT | CASSSRSTTQKLFF
- | TRBJ2-5 | TRBV2 | TRBD1 | TGTGCCAGCTCAAAGGGACAGTACCAAGAGACCCAGTACTTC | CASSKGQYQETQYF
few | TRBJ1-6 | TRBV7-9 | TRBD1 | TGTGCCAGCAGCCCAGGGACAGGGGTCTCGCCCCTCCACTTT | CASSPGTGVSPLHF
- | TRBJ2-1 | TRBV30 | - | TGTGCCTGGAGTGTCGGAGCGGGCTCCTACAATGAGCAGTTCTTC | CAWSVGAGSYNEQFF
- | TRBJ2-7 | TRBV18 | - | TGTGCCAGCTCACCAGGGGCTCAGTACGAGCAGTACTTC | CASSPGAQYEQYF
once | TRBJ1-3 | TRBV5-8 | - | TGTGCCAGCAGCCGTAGGAGAGAGCCCCTGAGATCCTACTCTGGAAACACCATATATTTT | CASSRRREPLRSYSGNTIYF
- | TRBJ2-7 | TRBV3-1/TRBV3-2 | - | TGTGCCAGCAGCCAAGATCGCCAGGGGCGCTCCGAGCAGTACTTC | CASSQDRQGRSEQYF
- | TRBJ2-4 | TRBV10-3 | - | TGTGCCATCAGTGAGCGCGGGAAGGGCGGGATGACCAAAAACATTCAGTACTTC | CAISERGKGGMTKNIQYF
- | TRBJ2-5 | TRBV3-1/TRBV3-2 | - | TGTGCCAGCAGCCAAGATTCGGTCTTTTTTAGACCCCAAAGGGAGGAGACCCAGTACTTC | CASSQDSVFFRPQREETQYF
once | TRBJ2-7 | TRBV4-3 | - | TGCGCCAGCAGCCAAGAAGACATTTCCTACGAGCAGTACTTC | CASSQEDISYEQYF
- | TRBJ2-7 | TRBV3-1/TRBV3-2 | - | TGTGCCAGCAGCCAAGTGACTTCCTACGAGCAGTACTTC | CASSQVTSYEQYF
- | TRBJ1-5 | TRBV10-3 | - | TGTGCCATCAGGGGGCGAAATCAGCCCCAGCATTTT | CAIRGRNQPQHF
- | TRBJ1-5 | TRBV5-8 | - | TGTGCCAGCAGCTTCGGTACAGGAACCCAGCCCCAGCATTTT | CASSFGTGTQPQHF
- | TRBJ1-6 | TRBV7-8 | - | TGTGCCAGCAGCCGGGACTCGAGCTCCTATAATTCACCCCTCCACTTT | CASSRDSSSYNSPLHF
- | TRBJ2-7 | TRBV7-8 | - | TGTGCCAGCAGCTTTAAGGGGGAGCAGTACTTC | CASSFKGEQYF
- | TRBJ1-4 | TRBV5-1 | TRBD1 | TGCGCCAGCAGCTCTCCAGGGGGCGCGGGTGAAAAACTGTTTTTT | CASSSPGGAGEKLFF
- | TRBJ2-1 | TRBV27 | TRBD2 | TGTGCCAGCAGTTTATCGGTAGCGGGACACTACAATGAGCAGTTCTTC | CASSLSVAGHYNEQFF
- | TRBJ1-3 | TRBV2 | TRBD1 | TGTGCCAGCATGCTACTACGGCGGACAGGGCTCTCTGGAAACACCATATATTTT | CASMLLRRTGLSGNTIYF
- | TRBJ2-5 | TRBV2 | TRBD2 | TGTGCCAGGACTAGCGGGGTTGGAGAGACCCAGTACTTC | CARTSGVGETQYF
- | TRBJ1-2 | TRBV7-9 | - | TGTGCCAGCAGCTTAGATCAGGGCTATGGCTACACCTTC | CASSLDQGYGYTF
- | TRBJ1-1 | TRBV5-8 | - | TGTGCCAGCAGCCTGGGGCACTTGGGCACTACTGAAGCTTTCTTT | CASSLGHLGTTEAFF
once | TRBJ2-5 | TRBV7-9 | - | TGTGCCAGCAGCTTATTGTCAGGTCAAGAGACCCAGTACTTC | CASSLLSGQETQYF
- | TRBJ2-7 | TRBV5-4 | - | TGTGCCAGCAGCAATACAGGGTCCTACGAGCAGTACTTC | CASSNTGSYEQYF
- | TRBJ2-7 | TRBV27 | - | TGTGCCAGCAGTCTACGAATACAGGGTGACGAGCAGTACTTC | CASSLRIQGDEQYF
few | TRBJ1-6 | TRBV2 | TRBD1 | TGTGCCAGCAGAGTCGGGACAGCGAATAATTCACCCCTCCACTTT | CASRVGTANNSPLHF
- | TRBJ2-1 | TRBV3-1/TRBV3-2 | - | TGTGCCAGCAGCCAAGATAGTTATAGAGAGCAGTTCTTC | CASSQDSYREQFF
- | TRBJ2-7 | TRBV5-4 | - | TGTGCCAGCAGCTTGACAGGTTACGAGCAGTACTTC | CASSLTGYEQYF
- | TRBJ2-1 | TRBV4-3 | TRBD2 | TGCGCCAGCAGCTACATAGCGGGGGCTGAGAATGAGCAGTTCTTC | CASSYIAGAENEQFF
- | TRBJ1-2 | TRBV25-1 | TRBD1 | TGTGCCAGCAGTGATGTAACACAGGGGGGGGACTATGGCTACACCTTC | CASSDVTQGGDYGYTF